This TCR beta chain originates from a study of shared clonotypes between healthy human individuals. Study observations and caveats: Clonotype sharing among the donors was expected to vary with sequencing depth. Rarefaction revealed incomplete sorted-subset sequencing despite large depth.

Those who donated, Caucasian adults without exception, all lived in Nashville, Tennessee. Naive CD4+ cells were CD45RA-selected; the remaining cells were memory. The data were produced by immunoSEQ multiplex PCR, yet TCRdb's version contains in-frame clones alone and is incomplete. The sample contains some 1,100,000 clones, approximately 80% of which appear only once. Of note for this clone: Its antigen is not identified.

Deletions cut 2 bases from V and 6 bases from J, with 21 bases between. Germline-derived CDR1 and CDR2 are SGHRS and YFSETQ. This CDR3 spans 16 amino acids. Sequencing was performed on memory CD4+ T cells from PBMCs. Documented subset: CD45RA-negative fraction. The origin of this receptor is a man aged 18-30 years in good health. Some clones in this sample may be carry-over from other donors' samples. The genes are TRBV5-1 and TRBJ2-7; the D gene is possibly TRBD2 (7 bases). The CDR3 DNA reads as TGCGCCAGCAGCTTCTCCGGGGGGCGACTGGGAACCGAGCAGTACTTC. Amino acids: CASSFSGGRLGTEQYF.